The 25 T cell receptor beta chains listed next were all sequenced from one sample in a study of cytomegalovirus exposure and HLA in healthy donors. The PCR used 60 Vbeta and 13 Jbeta primers. Data came from immunoSEQ multiplex PCR; TCRdb stores just in-frame clones and leaves some out. The listing contains about 120,000 clones. The source material was PBMCs. The receptors originated from a man in his forties in good health and CMV-seropositive.

The chain has TRBV18 and TRBJ2-3; 8 bases are a match to TRBD2. Germline V gives CDR1 KGHSH, CDR2 LQKENI. Losses at the gene ends were 2 bases for V and 2 bases for J; bases not matched to a gene: 3. The CDR3 spans 15 residues. CDR3 in DNA: TGTGCCAGCTCACCATCAGCGGGAGCCACAGATACGCAGTATTTT. Protein: CASSPSAGATDTQYF.

The chain combines TRBV19 with TRBJ2-7; 7 nucleotides agree with TRBD2. V shed 3 bases and J 6 bases; nucleotides not matched to a gene: 8. CDR3 length: 14 residues. The germline CDR1 and CDR2 sequences are LNHDA and SQIVND (reference sequence). The DNA for the CDR3 is TGTGCCAGTAGTATTGGTGGGAGGGCGTCCGAGCAGTACTTC. Protein sequence: CASSIGGRASEQYF.

The rearrangement uses TRBV6-6 and TRBJ2-7; possible D gene TRBD2, 7 bases. Germline assignment: CDR1 MNHNY and CDR2 SVGAGI (reference sequence). The CDR3 sequence is 13 residues long. V lost 6 bases, J lost 3 bases, and 12 bases lay in between. CDR3 sequence: CASRGGVGYEQYF. The CDR3, as DNA: TGTGCCAGCAGAGGGGGGGTGGGCTACGAGCAGTACTTC.

The V gene is TRBV15, the J gene TRBJ2-7, with TRBD1 matching over 7 bases. V lost 6 bases to trimming and J lost 3 bases; unmatched junction nucleotides: 8. The length of the CDR3 is 14 residues. The V gene's germline CDR1 is LNHNV and CDR2 YYDKDF (reference sequence). CDR3 region: CATSPDRTVYEQYF. The CDR3 DNA follows: TGTGCCACCAGTCCGGACAGGACGGTCTACGAGCAGTACTTC. The full variable domain, with the rest looked up from reference TRBV15 and TRBJ2-7, is DAMVIQNPRYQVTQFGKPVTLSCSQTLNHNVMYWYQQKSSQAPKLLFHYYDKDFNNEADTPDNFQSRRPNTSFCFLDIRSPGLGDTAMYLCATSPDRTVYEQYFGPGTRLTVT.

This sequence joins TRBV7-9 and TRBJ1-6; D is perhaps TRBD1 (6 bases). The CDR3 contains 14 residues. CDR1 SEHNR and CDR2 FQNEAQ come from the germline V gene (reference sequence). V was clipped by 2 bases and J by 8 bases, with 10 bases between them. The CDR3 loop reads CASSLPQGYSPLHF. The CDR3 region has the DNA TGTGCCAGCAGCTTACCACAGGGTTATTCACCCCTCCACTTT. Drawing the rest from reference TRBV7-9 and TRBJ1-6, the complete variable domain is DTGVSQNPRHKITKRGQNVTFRCDPISEHNRLYWYRQTLGQGPEFLTYFQNEAQLEKSRLLSDRFSAERPKGSFSTLEIQRTEQGDSAMYLCASSLPQGYSPLHFGNGTRLTVT.

This chain joins TRBV28 and TRBJ1-1; D gene uncertain. This CDR3 has 15 amino acids. Germline CDR1 and CDR2: MDHEN and SYDVKM. Trimming left V 6 bases short and J 0 bases short, with 14 bases between. DNA for the CDR3: TGTGCCAGCAGCAGTTTACTAGGTCTGAACACTGAAGCTTTCTTT. This sequence encodes CASSSLLGLNTEAFF.

The rearrangement uses TRBV5-4 and TRBJ2-7; 10 bases agree with TRBD2. CDR3 length: 16 residues. Trimming at V came to 3 bases and at J to 1 base, leaving 7 bases not matched to a gene. Germline loops: CDR1 SGHNT, CDR2 YYREEE (reference sequence). CDR3 protein: CASSSRSTSGSYEQYF. Written as DNA, the CDR3 is TGTGCCAGCAGCTCTAGGTCGACTAGCGGGTCCTACGAGCAGTACTTC.

The rearrangement uses TRBV6-1 and TRBJ2-5; D is possibly TRBD2 (5 bases). Gene TRBJ2-7 matches the end of the DNA better, so the J call may be wrong. Germline CDR1 MNHNS, CDR2 SASEGT. The CDR3 sequence is 13 residues long. CDR3 coding DNA: TGTGCCAGCAGCTGGGAGTTGTCCTACGAGCAGTACTTC. It codes for CASSWELSYEQYF.

V is TRBV29-1 and J is TRBJ1-2; D remains unclear. V was clipped by 6 bases and J by 3 bases, with 8 bases between them. CDR1 SQVTM and CDR2 ANQGSEA come from the germline V gene. This CDR3 is built from 11 residues. CDR3 sequence: CSVRADYGYTF. For the CDR3, the DNA is TGCAGCGTGAGGGCAGACTATGGCTACACCTTC.

The rearrangement uses TRBV6-5 and TRBJ2-2, with 8 positions matching TRBD1. CDR1 and CDR2 from the germline V gene are MNHEY and SVGAGI. V was pared by 0 bases and J by 7 bases, with 7 bases of the junction left unmatched. The CDR3 runs to 16 residues. The chain's CDR3 is CASSYSWTGMRGELFF. The CDR3 DNA is TGTGCCAGCAGTTACTCGTGGACAGGGATGCGCGGGGAGCTGTTTTTT.

The gene calls are TRBV6-5 and TRBJ1-6; the match to TRBD1 covers 9 bases. Trimming cost V 0 bases and J 7 bases; bases outside gene matches: 4. The CDR3 contains 16 residues. Germline V gives CDR1 MNHEY, CDR2 SVGAGI. CDR3 region: CASSYSSGTGNSPLHF. The CDR3 DNA reads as TGTGCCAGCAGTTACTCGAGCGGGACAGGGAATTCACCCCTCCACTTT.

V gene TRBV29-1 combines with J gene TRBJ1-4; possibly TRBD1 for D (5 bases). Germline CDR1 SQVTM, CDR2 ANQGSEA. V shed 5 bases and J shed 0 bases, with 10 bases lying between them. The CDR3 loop spans 14 amino acids. CDR3 protein: CSVLTGATNEKLFF. CDR3 DNA: TGCAGCGTTCTTACAGGTGCAACTAATGAAAAACTGTTTTTT.

The V and J genes are TRBV19 and TRBJ2-1; possible D gene TRBD2, 5 bases. Trimming stripped 7 bases from V and 1 base from J, with 14 bases between. The CDR3 is 15 residues long. Per the germline V gene, CDR1 is LNHDA and CDR2 is SQIVND (reference sequence). The CDR3 DNA is TGTGCCAGTACCCCAAACGGAGGATCCTACAATGAGCAGTTCTTC. Amino acids: CASTPNGGSYNEQFF.

The chain combines TRBV19 with TRBJ2-1; 9 bases map to TRBD2. The CDR3 spans 15 residues. V was clipped by 3 bases and J by 7 bases; unmatched bases: 7. Germline V gives CDR1 LNHDA, CDR2 SQIVND (reference sequence). Here the CDR3 reads CASSMEASGNNEQFF. CDR3 bases: TGTGCCAGTAGTATGGAGGCTAGCGGGAATAATGAGCAGTTCTTC.

The rearrangement joins TRBV9 to TRBJ1-2; D is undetermined. The V gene lost 0 bases and the J gene lost 4 bases, with 7 bases spanning the gap. The CDR3 has 13 residues. Looked up from germline, CDR1 is SGDLS and CDR2 is YYNGEE. The CDR3 here is CASSVGHLYGYTF. The CDR3 DNA follows: TGTGCCAGCAGCGTAGGACACCTCTATGGCTACACCTTC.

This rearrangement joins TRBV28 to TRBJ1-5; a possible D gene is TRBD1 (5 bases). V dropped 7 bases and J dropped 3 bases, with 13 bases sitting between them. The CDR3 sequence is 14 residues long. Germline CDR1 MDHEN, CDR2 SYDVKM. DNA of the CDR3: TGTGCCAGCAACGGCAGACAGTTCAATCAGCCCCAGCATTTT. This translates into CASNGRQFNQPQHF.

This chain uses TRBV11-1 with TRBJ2-1; D is ambiguous. V gave up 8 bases and J gave up 5 bases, with 7 bases separating them. This CDR3 spans 11 amino acids. Per germline, CDR1 SGHAT and CDR2 FQDESV (reference sequence). The CDR3 loop is CASSQDNEQFF. As DNA, the CDR3 is TGTGCCAGCTCTCAGGACAATGAGCAGTTCTTC.

This sequence joins TRBV2 and TRBJ2-7; D may be TRBD1 (5 bases). This CDR3 comprises 15 residues. Germline loops: CDR1 SNHLY, CDR2 FYNNEI. V was trimmed by 1 base and J by 3 bases, leaving 13 bases between them. In DNA form, the CDR3 reads TGTGCCAGCAGTGAAGGGGGCCTGGGGAACTACGAGCAGTACTTC. Its translation: CASSEGGLGNYEQYF.

This chain uses TRBV7-9 with TRBJ2-7; 8 bases are shared with TRBD2. CDR3 length equals 14 residues. Trimming at V came to 5 bases and at J to 5 bases, leaving 8 bases not matched to a gene. Germline V gene sequence: CDR1 SEHNR, CDR2 FQNEAQ (reference sequence). For the CDR3, the DNA is TGTGCCAGCAGCCAAAGCGGGAGTTGGAACGAGCAGTACTTC. Translation gives CASSQSGSWNEQYF.

The rearrangement uses TRBV6-5 and TRBJ2-7; D might be TRBD2 (6 bases). This CDR3 contains 15 residues. CDR1 and CDR2 from the germline V gene are MNHEY and SVGAGI. Trimming took 0 bases from V and 2 from J, leaving 11 bases between them. CDR3 sequence (DNA): TGTGCCAGCAGTTACTCGATTAGCGGTACCTACGAGCAGTACTTC. It encodes CASSYSISGTYEQYF.

The J gene is TRBJ2-3, the V gene TRBV29-1; D is possibly TRBD2 (7 bases). CDR3 length: 17 residues. Germline CDR1 reads SQVTM; CDR2 reads ANQGSEA. V was shortened by 7 bases and J by 4 bases, with 27 bases between the two germline ends. CDR3 nucleotides: TGCAGCGCCATCCGGGGAACAGGGACCACTAGCGCAGATACGCAGTATTTT. Encoded protein: CSAIRGTGTTSADTQYF.

The chain is built from TRBV11-2 and TRBJ1-1; D is possibly TRBD1 (5 bases). The CDR3 is 18 amino acids. The germline CDR1 and CDR2 sequences are SGHAT and FQNNGV. Trimming stripped 0 bases from V and 5 bases from J, with 22 bases between. CDR3 loop: CASSLERTPAARATEAFF. The CDR3 DNA reads as TGTGCCAGCAGCTTAGAACGGACACCCGCAGCCCGGGCGACTGAAGCTTTCTTT.

The chain joins TRBV19 to TRBJ1-5; TRBD1 agrees at 7 bases. J was trimmed by 4 bases and V by 7 bases; bases with no gene match: 7. Germline CDR1 LNHDA, CDR2 SQIVND (reference sequence). This CDR3 has 14 residues. The CDR3 DNA reads TGTGCCAGTACCTGGGACAGAAAAAATCAGCCCCAGCATTTT. As protein: CASTWDRKNQPQHF.

In the case of this clone: The same CDR3 also results from other DNA sequences found in this sample. The chain joins TRBV18 to TRBJ1-1; tentative D call: TRBD1 (5 bases). Germline-derived CDR1 and CDR2 are KGHSH and LQKENI. The V end was cut by 3 bases, the J end by 1 base, with 9 bases between. The CDR3 totals 14 residues. As DNA, the CDR3 is TGTGCCAGCTCACCTCAGGGTGGGAACACTGAAGCTTTCTTT. Translated: CASSPQGGNTEAFF.

This chain links TRBV19 with TRBJ1-1; 10 bases match TRBD1. Per germline, CDR1 LNHDA and CDR2 SQIVND (reference sequence). V shed 3 bases and J 4 bases; nucleotides not matched to a gene: 17. The CDR3 spans 19 residues. The CDR3 is CASSIYLSSTGGRGTEAFF. The CDR3 coding sequence is TGTGCCAGTAGTATTTACCTATCCTCGACAGGGGGCAGGGGCACTGAAGCTTTCTTT.